The 20 T cell receptor beta chains given below trace back to one sample, sequenced in a study of early T cells in non-severe SARS-CoV-2 infection. MiXCR, applied by TCRdb to the 5' RACE reads, yields one record per CDR3 protein. Of about 110,000 distinct CDR3 sequences listed, roughly an eighth are singletons. The sample taken for sequencing was whole blood. These receptors were obtained from an adult who was a healthcare worker with PCR-confirmed SARS-CoV-2 infection or an uninfected control (not recorded which).

This clonotype was detected ten times or more. The chain couples TRBV7-4 to TRBJ2-7; 11 bases are shared with TRBD2. The V gene end was trimmed by 2 bases and the J gene end by 3 bases; junction bases not matched to a gene: 15. The CDR3 extends over 19 amino acids. Germline V lookup: CDR1 SGHVT, CDR2 SQSDAQ. The CDR3, as DNA: TGTGCCAGCAGCTTACAGCGGGCCCCGGGACTAGCGGTTCTCTACGAGCAGTACTTC. Amino acids: CASSLQRAPGLAVLYEQYF.

The chain carries TRBV5-8 and TRBJ1-6; no clear D gene. This CDR3 has 16 residues. Per the germline V gene, CDR1 is SGHTS and CDR2 is YDEGEE. V was trimmed by 6 bases and J by 2 bases, leaving 15 bases between them. The CDR3 loop reads CASTARIAAYNSPLHF. Here the CDR3 DNA reads TGTGCCAGCACCGCGCGAATCGCCGCCTATAATTCACCCCTCCACTTT.

In this sample, this clonotype turned up many times. This chain links TRBV10-3 with TRBJ1-5; D is undetermined. The CDR3 consists of 19 residues. Germline CDR1 ENHRY, CDR2 SYGVKD. The V gene lost 10 bases and the J gene lost 2 bases, with 30 bases spanning the gap. The CDR3 nucleotides read TGTGCCACCCAGGCCCCTGCACCCGGGGTAGGTATGGGCAATCAGCCCCAGCATTTT. This sequence encodes CATQAPAPGVGMGNQPQHF.

In its sample, this clonotype ranks as medium-sized (0.01 to 0.1%). The rearrangement uses TRBV28 and TRBJ1-5, with 9 bases aligning to TRBD1. The CDR3 is made up of 16 amino acids. Per the germline V gene, CDR1 is MDHEN and CDR2 is SYDVKM. The ends lost 5 bases at V and 3 bases at J; junction bases unmatched: 8. The CDR3 coding sequence is TGTGCCAGCAGTACTACCGGGACAGGGCACAATCAGCCCCAGCATTTT. Translating it yields CASSTTGTGHNQPQHF.

This chain joins TRBV5-6 and TRBJ1-6; a possible D gene is TRBD1 (6 bases). The germline V gene has CDR1 SGHDT and CDR2 YYEEEE. V shed 0 bases and J shed 7 bases, with 8 bases lying between them. The CDR3 consists of 14 residues. CDR3 in amino acids: CASSLAGANSPLHF. The CDR3 coding sequence is TGTGCCAGCAGCTTGGCGGGGGCAAATTCACCCCTCCACTTT.

This clonotype was observed a handful of times. This chain connects TRBV13 to TRBJ2-1; a weak D match, TRBD2 (6 bases). The germline CDR1 and CDR2 sequences are PRHDT and FYEKMQ (reference sequence). V was trimmed by 5 bases and J by 3 bases, leaving 17 bases between them. The CDR3 totals 16 residues. CDR3 sequence: CASSPGTPGGYNEQFF. The CDR3 DNA sequence: TGTGCCAGCAGCCCTGGGACTCCGGGTGGCTACAATGAGCAGTTCTTC.

The genes are TRBV7-8 and TRBJ1-2, with 8 bases that match TRBD1. Losses at the gene ends were 1 base for V and 7 bases for J; bases not matched to a gene: 5. This CDR3 is 14 amino acids long. The germline V gene encodes CDR1 SGHVS and CDR2 FQNEAQ. CDR3: CASSLESGGGGYTF. In nucleotides, the CDR3 is TGTGCCAGCAGCTTAGAATCAGGGGGCGGTGGCTACACCTTC.

Ten or more counts support this clonotype. J is TRBJ2-5 and V is TRBV12-3 or TRBV12-4; TRBD2 aligns across 8 bases. Germline trimming cut 3 bases from V and 5 bases from J; bases unmatched to any gene: 11. There are 16 residues in the CDR3. Here the CDR3 DNA reads TGTGCCAGCAGTTTTGGGCCAGCGGGAGTCGGGGAGACCCAGTACTTC. Translated, it gives CASSFGPAGVGETQYF.

The gene calls are TRBV5-1 and TRBJ2-3; D not certain. With 4 bases removed from V and 2 bases from J, the gap between germline ends came to 8 bases. The V gene's germline CDR1 is SGHRS and CDR2 YFSETQ. This CDR3 is 13 amino acids long. The CDR3 protein is CASSPRNTDTQYF. For the CDR3, the DNA is TGCGCCAGCAGCCCCAGGAACACAGATACGCAGTATTTT.

The chain links TRBV27 to TRBJ1-5; D is uncertain. Trimming cost V 2 bases and J 5 bases, with 7 bases left between them. There are 13 residues in the CDR3. Germline CDR1 reads MNHEY; CDR2 reads SMNVEV (reference sequence). DNA for the CDR3: TGTGCCAGCAGTTTAAGCGGGTATCAGCCCCAGCATTTT. Translated: CASSLSGYQPQHF.

The CDR3 DNA is TGTGCCAGCAGTGGTGGCCGTGACACTGAAGCTTTCTTT. It translates to CASSGGRDTEAFF. This chain uses TRBV6-5 with TRBJ1-1; the D is unclear. V was shortened by 5 bases and J by 3 bases, with 10 bases between the two germline ends. CDR1 MNHEY and CDR2 SVGAGI come from the germline V gene. CDR3 size: 13 residues.

This clonotype appeared many times. This chain joins TRBV6-1 and TRBJ2-5; D is perhaps TRBD2 (6 bases). V lost 10 bases, J lost 3 bases, and 15 bases lay in between. Germline CDR1 MNHNS, CDR2 SASEGT. The CDR3 sequence is 13 residues long. CDR3 protein: CAMGLRAKETQYF. CDR3 bases: TGTGCCATGGGACTTAGGGCGAAAGAGACCCAGTACTTC.

This clonotype was found many times. This rearrangement joins TRBV2 to TRBJ1-1, with 7 bases that match TRBD1. Germline V gives CDR1 SNHLY, CDR2 FYNNEI. V was clipped by 5 bases and J by 1 base; unmatched bases: 1. The CDR3 has 13 amino acids. The CDR3 DNA reads TGTGCCAGCAGTCGGGACAGGAACACTGAAGCTTTCTTT. It is translated as CASSRDRNTEAFF.

This clonotype appeared a few times. CDR3 nucleotides: TGCAGTGCCACACAACCGAATGAAAAACTGTTTTTT. As protein: CSATQPNEKLFF. V usage is TRBV20-1 and J usage is TRBJ1-4; D unclear. Germline V gives CDR1 DFQATT, CDR2 SNEGSKA (reference sequence). There are 12 residues in the CDR3. V lost 6 bases, J lost 5 bases, and 10 bases lay in between.

The chain links TRBV5-4 to TRBJ2-4, with 8 positions matching TRBD2. Germline V lookup: CDR1 SGHNT, CDR2 YYREEE (reference sequence). Losses at the gene ends were 3 bases for V and 2 bases for J; bases not matched to a gene: 7. The CDR3 is 16 amino acids. The CDR3 sequence: CASSSGGAGPKNIQYF. CDR3 bases: TGTGCCAGCAGCTCGGGAGGGGCGGGGCCCAAAAACATTCAGTACTTC.

This clonotype was seen many times. The chain links TRBV18 to TRBJ2-5; no firm D call. Germline V CDR1 and CDR2: KGHSH, LQKENI. The V and J ends lost 3 bases and 2 bases respectively, with 10 bases between them. The CDR3 is 14 amino acids. The CDR3, as DNA: TGTGCCAGCTCACCGGAAAGCTATCAAGAGACCCAGTACTTC. Its translation: CASSPESYQETQYF.

The chain is built from TRBV5-5 and TRBJ2-7; D call uncertain. This CDR3 comprises 15 residues. Trimming stripped 0 bases from V and 0 bases from J, with 10 bases between. Per germline, CDR1 SGHKS and CDR2 YYEKEE (reference sequence). CDR3 coding DNA: TGTGCCAGCAGCTTGGGGAACTGGTACTCCTACGAGCAGTACTTC. This translates into CASSLGNWYSYEQYF.

This clonotype was detected a few times. The V gene is TRBV7-9, the J gene TRBJ1-1; no firm D call. The CDR3 loop spans 13 amino acids. The germline gives CDR1 SEHNR, CDR2 FQNEAQ (reference sequence). Trimming left V 0 bases short and J 5 bases short, with 7 bases between. CDR3 sequence: CASSLAITTEAFF. The DNA for the CDR3 is TGTGCCAGCAGCTTAGCGATAACGACTGAAGCTTTCTTT.

V usage is TRBV19 and J usage is TRBJ1-4; D is possibly TRBD1 (5 bases). This CDR3 is 16 amino acids long. The germline V and J ends were trimmed by 6 bases and 3 bases, with 17 bases remaining between them. Germline CDR1 and CDR2: LNHDA and SQIVND (reference sequence). The CDR3 DNA follows: TGTGCCAGTAGCCTGCCAACAGGCCCCTCTAATGAAAAACTGTTTTTT. The encoded protein is CASSLPTGPSNEKLFF.

The chain employs TRBV16 and TRBJ1-1; D remains ambiguous. The CDR3 spans 14 residues. Looked up from germline, CDR1 is KGHSY and CDR2 is FQNENV. Trimming cost V 7 bases and J 1 base, with 13 bases left between them. CDR3 in amino acids: CASKEGSGNTEAFF. CDR3 nucleotides: TGTGCCAGCAAGGAAGGTTCAGGGAACACTGAAGCTTTCTTT.